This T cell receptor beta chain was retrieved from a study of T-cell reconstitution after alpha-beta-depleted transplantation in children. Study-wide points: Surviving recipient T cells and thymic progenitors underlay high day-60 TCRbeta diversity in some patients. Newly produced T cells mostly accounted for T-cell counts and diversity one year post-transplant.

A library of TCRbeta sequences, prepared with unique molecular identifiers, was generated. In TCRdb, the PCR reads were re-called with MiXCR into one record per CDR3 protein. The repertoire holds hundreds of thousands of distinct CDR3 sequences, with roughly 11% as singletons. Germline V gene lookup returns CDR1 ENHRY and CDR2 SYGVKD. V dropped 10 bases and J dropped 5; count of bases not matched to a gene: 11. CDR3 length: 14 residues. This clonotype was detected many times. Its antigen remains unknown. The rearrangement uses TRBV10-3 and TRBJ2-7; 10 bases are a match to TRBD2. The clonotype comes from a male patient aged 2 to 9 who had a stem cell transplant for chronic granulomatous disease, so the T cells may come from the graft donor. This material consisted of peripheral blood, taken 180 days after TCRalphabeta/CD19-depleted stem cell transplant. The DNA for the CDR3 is TGTGCCACCGCCGGCCGGGGACTAGCGAACGAGCAGTACTTC. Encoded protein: CATAGRGLANEQYF.